This TCR beta chain was captured in a study of CD8 T cells in ankylosing spondylitis. This clonotype was seen ten or more times. What it binds is not known. From germline, CDR1 is DFQATT and CDR2 SNEGSKA (reference sequence). V lost 6 bases and J lost 7, with 19 bases in between. This CDR3 contains 14 residues. Study-wide results and caveats: Apparently characteristic of ankylosing spondylitis blood was a TCR beta motif (about 8 highly homologous variants). Enrichment of disease-linked clones was reportedly significant in matched ankylosing spondylitis synovial fluid. Disease-linked clones had a CD8+ phenotype and relatively low frequency in peripheral blood.

TCRdb fed the 5' RACE reads into MiXCR, producing one record per CDR3 protein. This sample has roughly 300,000 distinct CDR3 sequences, with approximately 8.2% found just once. The V and J genes are TRBV20-1 and TRBJ1-5; TRBD1 might be the D (5 bases). This sequence originates from a male donor with ankylosing spondylitis. Sequenced input: blood, either unsorted or a sorted T cell fraction (not recorded which). CDR3 region: CSAPGPLAGQPQHF. DNA for the CDR3: TGCAGTGCACCGGGGCCCCTGGCGGGACAGCCCCAGCATTTT.